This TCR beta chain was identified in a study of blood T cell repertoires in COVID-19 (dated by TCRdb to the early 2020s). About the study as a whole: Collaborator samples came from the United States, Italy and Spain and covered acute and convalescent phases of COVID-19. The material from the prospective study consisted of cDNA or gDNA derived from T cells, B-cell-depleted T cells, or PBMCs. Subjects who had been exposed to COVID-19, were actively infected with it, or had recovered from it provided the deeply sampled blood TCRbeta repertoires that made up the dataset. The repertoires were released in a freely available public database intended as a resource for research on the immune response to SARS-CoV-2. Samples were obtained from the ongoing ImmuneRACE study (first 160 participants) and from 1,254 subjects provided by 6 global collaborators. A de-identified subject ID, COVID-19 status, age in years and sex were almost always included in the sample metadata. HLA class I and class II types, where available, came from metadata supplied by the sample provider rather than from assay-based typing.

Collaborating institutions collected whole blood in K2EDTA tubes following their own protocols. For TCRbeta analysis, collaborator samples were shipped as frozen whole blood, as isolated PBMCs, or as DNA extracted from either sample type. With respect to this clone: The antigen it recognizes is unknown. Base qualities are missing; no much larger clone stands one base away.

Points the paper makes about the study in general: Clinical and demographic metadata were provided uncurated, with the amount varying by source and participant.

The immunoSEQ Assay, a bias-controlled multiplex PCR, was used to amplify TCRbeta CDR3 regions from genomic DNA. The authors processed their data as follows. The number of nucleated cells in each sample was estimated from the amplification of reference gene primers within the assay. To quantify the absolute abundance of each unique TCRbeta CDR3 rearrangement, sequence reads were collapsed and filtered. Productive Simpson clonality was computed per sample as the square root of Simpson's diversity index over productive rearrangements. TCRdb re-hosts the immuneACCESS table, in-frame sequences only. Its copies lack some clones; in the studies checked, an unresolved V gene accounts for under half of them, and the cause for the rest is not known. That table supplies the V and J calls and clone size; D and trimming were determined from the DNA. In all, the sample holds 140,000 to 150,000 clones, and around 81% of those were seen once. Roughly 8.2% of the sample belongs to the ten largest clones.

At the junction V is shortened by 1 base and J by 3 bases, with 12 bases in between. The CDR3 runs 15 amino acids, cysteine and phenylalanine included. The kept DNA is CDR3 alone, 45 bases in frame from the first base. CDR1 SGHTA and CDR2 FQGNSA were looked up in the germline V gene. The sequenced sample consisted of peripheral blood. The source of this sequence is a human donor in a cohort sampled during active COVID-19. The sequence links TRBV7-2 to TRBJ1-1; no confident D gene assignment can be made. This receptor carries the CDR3 CASSLGGTGYTEAFF. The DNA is TGTGCCAGCAGCTTAGGGGGAACGGGGTACACTGAAGCTTTCTTT.